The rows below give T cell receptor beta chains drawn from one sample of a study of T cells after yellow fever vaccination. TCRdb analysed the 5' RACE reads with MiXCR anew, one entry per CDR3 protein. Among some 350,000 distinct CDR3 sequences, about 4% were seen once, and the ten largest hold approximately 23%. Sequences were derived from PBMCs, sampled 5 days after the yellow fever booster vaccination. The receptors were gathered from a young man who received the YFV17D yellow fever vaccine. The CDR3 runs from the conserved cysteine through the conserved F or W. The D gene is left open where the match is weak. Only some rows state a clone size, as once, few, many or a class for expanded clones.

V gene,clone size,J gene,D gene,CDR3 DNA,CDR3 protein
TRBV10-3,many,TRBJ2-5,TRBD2,TGTGCCACCCAATTAGCGGGGGCGACAGAGACCCAGTACTTC,CATQLAGATETQYF
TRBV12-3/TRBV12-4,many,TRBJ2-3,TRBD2,TGTGCCAGCAGTTCAACGAGGACTAGCGGGGTTACAGATACGCAGTATTTT,CASSSTRTSGVTDTQYF
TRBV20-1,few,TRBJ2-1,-,TGCTCCTACGGAGGGGGCGACCACTACAATGAGCAGTTCTTC,CSYGGGDHYNEQFF
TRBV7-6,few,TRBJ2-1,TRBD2,TGTGCCAGCAGCTTAGGGCCTCGCGGGGGGAGGAATGAGCAGTTCTTC,CASSLGPRGGRNEQFF
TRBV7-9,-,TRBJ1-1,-,TGTGCCAGCAGCTTCCAGGGGTCGGTCACTGAAGCTTTCTTT,CASSFQGSVTEAFF
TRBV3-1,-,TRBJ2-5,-,TGTGCCAGCAGCCAAGGCCCGTGGGACCAAGAGACCCAGTACTTC,CASSQGPWDQETQYF
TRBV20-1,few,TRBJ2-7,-,TGCAGTGCTTTTGACAAATACGAGCAGTACTTC,CSAFDKYEQYF
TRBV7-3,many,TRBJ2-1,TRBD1,TGTGCCAGCAGCCCCATCCCGGGACAGGGGGCTCGGGAGCAGTTCTTC,CASSPIPGQGAREQFF
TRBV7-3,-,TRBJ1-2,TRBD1,TGTGCCAGCAGCTTAAACCCCCCAGGGGGCAACTATGGCTACACCTTC,CASSLNPPGGNYGYTF
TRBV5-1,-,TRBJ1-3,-,TGCGCCAGCAGCTTGGGGGATACTGGAAACACCATATATTTT,CASSLGDTGNTIYF
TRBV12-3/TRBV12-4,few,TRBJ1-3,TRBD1,TGTGCCAGCGGCCAGGGGGCGGGTGGAAACACCATATATTTT,CASGQGAGGNTIYF
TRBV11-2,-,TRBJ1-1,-,TGTGCCAGCAGCGCAGGGGTGACGAACACTGAAGCTTTCTTT,CASSAGVTNTEAFF
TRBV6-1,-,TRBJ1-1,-,TGTGCCAGCAGTGAACGTCCAGGCGTGAACACTGAAGCTTTCTTT,CASSERPGVNTEAFF
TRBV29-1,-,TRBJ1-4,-,TGCAGCGCCGGGTCTCCAAATGAAAAACTGTTTTTT,CSAGSPNEKLFF
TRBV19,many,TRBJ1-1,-,TGTGCCAGCCGTATAATGGGGAACACTGAAGCTTTCTTT,CASRIMGNTEAFF
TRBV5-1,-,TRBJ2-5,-,TGCGCCAGCAGCTTGGAGGTTGGGGACCTGCAGGAGACCCAGTACTTC,CASSLEVGDLQETQYF
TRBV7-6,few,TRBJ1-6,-,TGTGCCAGCAGCTTAGAAGGGATGGGTAATTCACCCCTCCACTTT,CASSLEGMGNSPLHF
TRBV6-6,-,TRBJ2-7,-,TGTGCCAGCAGTTACTCCCCCCAATTTACGTCGTACGAGCAGTACTTC,CASSYSPQFTSYEQYF
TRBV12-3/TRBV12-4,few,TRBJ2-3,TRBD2,TGTGCCAGCAGGCCCAGACTAGCGGGGGGGACAGATACGCAGTATTTT,CASRPRLAGGTDTQYF
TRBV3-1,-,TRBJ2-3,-,TGTGCCAGCAGCCAATCTTGGGCTACGCAGTATTTT,CASSQSWATQYF
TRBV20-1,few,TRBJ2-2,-,TGCAGTGTGAGGAGGCTAAACACCGGGGAGCTGTTTTTT,CSVRRLNTGELFF
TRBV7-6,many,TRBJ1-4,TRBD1,TGTGCCAGCAGCTTAGAGCCAGGGGGGAAAGAAAAACTGTTTTTT,CASSLEPGGKEKLFF
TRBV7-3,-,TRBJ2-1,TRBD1,TGTGCCAGCAGCACCAAATCCAGGGGGTCGTACAATGAGCAGTTCTTC,CASSTKSRGSYNEQFF
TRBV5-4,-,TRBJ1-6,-,TGTGCCAGCAGCTTGGCCGGGACCGTGGGGCCCCTCCACTTT,CASSLAGTVGPLHF
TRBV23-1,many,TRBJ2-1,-,TGCGCCAGCAGTCAATCGAAGGGTGAGCAGTTCTTC,CASSQSKGEQFF
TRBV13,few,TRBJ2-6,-,TGTGCCAGCAGCGCCCCGTGGGGTGATGGGGCCAACGTCCTGACTTTC,CASSAPWGDGANVLTF
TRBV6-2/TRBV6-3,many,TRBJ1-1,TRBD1,TGTGCCAGCAGTTACTCTTCCAGGGGGGTTCGAATGAACACTGAAGCTTTCTTT,CASSYSSRGVRMNTEAFF
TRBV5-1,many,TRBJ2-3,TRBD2,TGCGCCAGCAGCTTCGGACTAGCGGGAGTCACAGATACGCAGTATTTT,CASSFGLAGVTDTQYF
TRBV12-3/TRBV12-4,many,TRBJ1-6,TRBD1,TGTGCCAGCAGCTTGCGGACAGGATCCTATAATTCACCCCTCCACTTT,CASSLRTGSYNSPLHF
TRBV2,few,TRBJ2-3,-,TGTGCCAGCACCGGCGCGGCCACAGATACGCAGTATTTT,CASTGAATDTQYF
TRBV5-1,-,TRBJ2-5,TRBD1,TGCGCCAGCAGCTCGGATGGACAGGGGCTAGAAGAGACCCAGTACTTC,CASSSDGQGLEETQYF
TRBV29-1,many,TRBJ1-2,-,TGCAGCGCACCGACCCCTAAAGGGGCGAACTATGGCTACACCTTC,CSAPTPKGANYGYTF
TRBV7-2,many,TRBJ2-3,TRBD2,TGTGCCAGCAGCCGAGGACCGGGACTAGCGGGGGGCCGCACAGATACGCAGTATTTT,CASSRGPGLAGGRTDTQYF
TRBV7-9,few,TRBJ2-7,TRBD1,TGTGCCAGCAGCTCTCCCCCGGACAGGGGTGACTACGAGCAGTACTTC,CASSSPPDRGDYEQYF
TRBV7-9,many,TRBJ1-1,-,TGTGCCAGCAGCTCCACCGGGGGTGGCGAAGCTTTCTTT,CASSSTGGGEAFF
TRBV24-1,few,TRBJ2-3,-,TGTGCCACCAGTGATTTGGGGTCCGAAGGGGCAGATACGCAGTATTTT,CATSDLGSEGADTQYF
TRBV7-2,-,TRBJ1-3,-,TGTGCCAGCAGCTTACCGGCAGGGGTTGGGGGAAACACCATATATTTT,CASSLPAGVGGNTIYF
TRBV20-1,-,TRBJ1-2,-,TGCAGTGCCGTTGGTGGGGCAGCTAACTATGGCTACACCTTC,CSAVGGAANYGYTF